Detailed here is one T cell receptor beta chain. The data were taken from a study of technical replicates of blood from a few donors. Libraries were prepared by immunoSEQ multiplex PCR; TCRdb keeps only in-frame clonotypes and omits some of them. The data contain approximately 59,000 clones, about 86% of them singletons. The source of this sequence is a human donor in good health. Some clones in this sample may be carry-over from other donors' samples. What was sequenced was PBMCs.

As DNA, the CDR3 is TGTGCCAGCAGCGCTACACAGGGGGAGCAGTTCTTC. Its translation: CASSATQGEQFF. The V and J genes are TRBV7-3 and TRBJ2-1; the match to TRBD1 covers 7 bases. The trim removed 5 bases at V and 10 bases at J, leaving 5 bases unmatched. CDR3 length: 12 amino acids. Germline values: CDR1 SGHTA, CDR2 FQGTGA.